This entry concerns a single T cell receptor (beta chain). It has no known antigen specificity. No quality values exist for individual bases; no much larger clone is one base distant. The sample comes from a study of high-grade serous ovarian cancer treatment subgroups (dated by TCRdb to the early 2020s). Turning to the overall study: A mean of around 14,000 reads and 7,500 or so unique TCR beta rearrangements per sample was generated by sequencing. The study examined TCR beta repertoires in high-grade serous ovarian cancer patients who were grouped under a laparoscopic triage algorithm by complete gross resection or by neoadjuvant chemotherapy response. A cohort of around 30 patients was included: about 10 with no residual disease after primary surgery (R0), about 10 who were excellent NACT responders, and about 10 who were poor NACT responders. One primary tumor sample and two metastatic tumor samples were collected from each patient, for a total of 90 or so samples. Beyond this particular receptor, the publication reports: Repertoire similarity between tumors from the same patient ranged from 0.11 to 0.79, while tumors from different patients showed almost no similarity. TCR repertoire analyses focused on CDR3; CDR1 and CDR2 were not analyzed. TCR clonal relatedness was found to be positively correlated with neoantigen level and, by trend, with copy number variation and mutation load derived from whole-genome sequencing. Because bulk tumor TCR sequencing provided no spatial information, insight into HGSC tumor complexity and diversity was limited.

The 85 to 90 tumor samples were subjected to high-throughput TCR profiling using ImmunoSEQ. Under the source paper's analysis protocol: Repertoire diversity metrics included richness (unique productive sequences), clonality, evenness and relatedness; Bhattacharyya coefficient assessed similarity between samples. A sensitivity analysis that removed TCRs with fewer than two reads produced consistent conclusions. TCRdb's version of the immuneACCESS table is confined to in-frame rearrangements and falls short of the full clone set. An unresolved V gene accounts for under half of the shortfall where checked; the remainder is of unknown origin. The V and J calls and clone size come from that table; D and trimming were worked out from the DNA. This sample has more than 15,000 clones in its table, and 73% of those were observed once. The ten largest clones capture around 4.2% of the sample. Collection of tumor samples took place before definitive surgery or chemotherapy. The MD Anderson Biospecimen Extraction Resource handled genomic DNA extraction, while the MD Anderson Cancer Genomics Laboratory carried out the TCR sequencing.

The germline V gene supplies CDR1 SNHLY and CDR2 FYNNEI. Trimmed from V: 4 bases; trimmed from J: 4 bases; junction bases lacking a gene match: 6. Counted from cysteine to phenylalanine, this CDR3 has 14 amino acids. Only CDR3 DNA is held: 42 bases, read in frame from base 1. Sequenced material: tumor tissue. The sequence was obtained from a human donor with high-grade serous ovarian cancer. The chain is made from TRBV2 and TRBJ2-5; 7 nucleotides in the junction match TRBD2. The nucleotides read TGTGCCAGCAGTGTGACTAGCAACGGAGAGACCCAGTACTTC. It translates as CASSVTSNGETQYF.